This T cell receptor (beta chain) emerged from a study of CD8 T cells in Susac syndrome. Overall study: At blood draw, Susac syndrome patients were therapy-naive, on corticosteroids, or on intravenous immunoglobulin alone.

CDR3 length equals 13 residues. Germline V CDR1 and CDR2: LNHDA, SQIVND (reference sequence). Trimming cost V 3 bases and J 5 bases, with 10 bases left between them. The authors reverse transcribed about 0.5 to 1 ug RNA with random hexamers. TCRdb itself ran the immunoSEQ multiplex PCR reads through MiXCR, one entry per CDR3 protein. The sample carries about 200,000 distinct CDR3 sequences, roughly nine tenths recorded once. The sequence derives from a human donor with Susac syndrome. This sequence joins TRBV19 and TRBJ2-5; tentative D call: TRBD2 (6 bases). Source material: CD4+ T cells from PBMCs. CDR3 in amino acids: CASSIRRVETQYF. CDR3 DNA sequence: TGTGCCAGTAGTATCCGGAGGGTGGAGACCCAGTACTTC.